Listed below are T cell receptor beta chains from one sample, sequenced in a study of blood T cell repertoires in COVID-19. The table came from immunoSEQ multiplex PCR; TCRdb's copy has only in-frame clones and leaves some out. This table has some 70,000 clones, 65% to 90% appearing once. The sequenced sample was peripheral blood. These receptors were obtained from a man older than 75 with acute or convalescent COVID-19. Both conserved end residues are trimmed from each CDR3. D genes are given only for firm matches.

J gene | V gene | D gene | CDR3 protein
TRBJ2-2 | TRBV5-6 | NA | ASSLERMRNAGELF
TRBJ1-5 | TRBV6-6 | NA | ASSYGAGNQPQH
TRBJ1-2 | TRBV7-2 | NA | ASSLVGGPDGDYGYT
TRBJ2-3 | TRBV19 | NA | ASSSVRGDTQY
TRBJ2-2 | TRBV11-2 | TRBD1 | ASSLDAGQGSGELF
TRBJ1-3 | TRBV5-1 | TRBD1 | ASSLGTAGNTIY
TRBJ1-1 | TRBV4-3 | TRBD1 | ASSQSSWDRGNTEAF
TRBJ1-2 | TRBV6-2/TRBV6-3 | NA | ASSYRFGGYGYT
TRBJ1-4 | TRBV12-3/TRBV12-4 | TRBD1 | ASSRTGEKLF
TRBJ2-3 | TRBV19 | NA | ASQGPDTQY
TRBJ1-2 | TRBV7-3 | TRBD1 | ASSPQQGANYGYT
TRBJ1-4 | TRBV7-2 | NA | ASSLVRDIGEKLF
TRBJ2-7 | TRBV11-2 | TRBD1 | ASSYGGSTGGHEQY
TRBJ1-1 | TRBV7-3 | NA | ASSFRPNTEAF
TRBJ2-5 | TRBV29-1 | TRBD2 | SVDSGGPPETQY
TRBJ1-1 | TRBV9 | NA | ASSGQMNTEAF
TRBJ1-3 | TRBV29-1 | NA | STRESGNTIY
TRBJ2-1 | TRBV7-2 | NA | ASSLRAGQTNNEQF
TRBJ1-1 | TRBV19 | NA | ASSSHLNTEAF
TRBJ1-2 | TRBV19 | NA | ASSERASYGYT
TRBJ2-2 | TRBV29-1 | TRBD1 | SVGATGTGELF
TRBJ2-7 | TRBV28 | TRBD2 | ASSQVGLAGGDEQY
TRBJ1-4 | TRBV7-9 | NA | ASSIGGQINEKLF
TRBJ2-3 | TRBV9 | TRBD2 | ASSSRGGSLRTDTQY
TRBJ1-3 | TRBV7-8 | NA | ASSLEIGGYSGNTIY